What follows are 22 T cell receptor beta chains derived from one specimen sequenced in a study of metastatic and nonmetastatic thyroid tumors. Patients underwent thyroid surgery, and none had received any treatment before it. TCRdb recomputed clones from the PCR reads via MiXCR. This sample yields 20,000 or so clones, of which roughly an eighth are seen a single time; 5.5% to 7.5% belongs to the top ten. The sequenced sample consisted of blood. The receptors were gathered from a male donor with papillary thyroid cancer or a benign thyroid nodule (not recorded which). Some clones in this sample may be carry-over from other donors' samples.

Many counts were recorded for this clone. This chain joins TRBV11-3 and TRBJ2-5; 8 bases are a match to TRBD2. V shed 5 bases and J 4 bases; nucleotides not matched to a gene: 3. CDR1 and CDR2 from the germline V gene are SGHNT and YENEEA. The CDR3 length is 13 residues. CDR3 amino acids: CASSPGGGETQYF. The CDR3 region has the DNA TGTGCCAGCAGCCCGGGGGGGGGAGAGACCCAGTACTTC.

This clone appeared a few times. Other DNA sequences within the sample encode an identical CDR3. The chain has TRBV12-3 or TRBV12-4 and TRBJ1-5, with unresolved D. There are 13 residues in the CDR3. V was shortened by 4 bases and J by 4 bases, with 8 bases between the two germline ends. CDR3 region: CASSSTGNQPQHF. The CDR3 bases are TGTGCCAGCAGTTCCACGGGGAATCAGCCCCAGCATTTT.

This clone came up a few times. One end of the junction is discordant with germline, which a read error may explain. This sequence joins TRBV28 and TRBJ1-1; no reliable D call. This CDR3 is 17 amino acids long. Germline values: CDR1 MDHEN, CDR2 SYDVKM. The CDR3 DNA reads TGCGCCAGCAGGCTACCCTTCGTCTGGGCCCTCAAACCTGAAGCTTTCTTT. Amino acid sequence: CASRLPFVWALKPEAFF.

This clone was counted between two and nine times. Other DNA sequences in the same sample also yield this CDR3. J is TRBJ2-7 and V is TRBV12-3 or TRBV12-4; D perhaps matches TRBD2 (5 bases). The CDR3 has 12 amino acids. V was shortened by 5 bases and J by 3 bases, with 8 bases between the two germline ends. The CDR3 bases are TGTGCCAGCAGTCCACTAGGCTACGAGCAGTACTTC. The encoded protein is CASSPLGYEQYF.

In its sample, this clone was seen many times. The chain couples TRBV19 to TRBJ2-7, with 8 bases fitting TRBD1. This CDR3 has 14 residues. V shed 10 bases and J 2 bases; nucleotides not matched to a gene: 10. Germline V gives CDR1 LNHDA, CDR2 SQIVND (reference sequence). The CDR3 reads CATRKRGQAYEQYF. CDR3 bases: TGTGCCACAAGAAAACGGGGACAGGCCTACGAGCAGTACTTC.

This clone is termed medium-sized (0.01 to 0.1%). The chain uses TRBV6-1 and TRBJ2-6, with D perhaps matching TRBD1 (6 bases). Germline V gives CDR1 MNHNS, CDR2 SASEGT. CDR3 length: 18 amino acids. V dropped 3 bases and J dropped 1 base, with 16 bases sitting between them. The CDR3 loop reads CASSDPRGHISGANVLTF. CDR3 in DNA: TGTGCCAGCAGTGACCCCAGGGGACACATATCTGGGGCCAACGTCCTGACTTTC.

By frequency in the sample, this clone is medium-sized. The chain couples TRBV28 to TRBJ1-5, with 12 bases that match TRBD1. J was trimmed by 5 bases and V by 6 bases; bases with no gene match: 2. Per the germline V gene, CDR1 is MDHEN and CDR2 is SYDVKM. The CDR3 totals 14 residues. As DNA, the CDR3 is TGTGCCAGCAGGGGGACAGGGGGCTATCAGCCCCAGCATTTT. Protein: CASRGTGGYQPQHF.

This clone is medium-sized by share. The J gene is TRBJ2-7, the V gene TRBV15; the D gene is possibly TRBD2 (7 bases). V lost 0 bases to trimming and J lost 5 bases, with 11 bases between them. Germline V gene data show CDR1 as LNHNV and CDR2 as YYDKDF (reference sequence). CDR3 size: 14 residues. The CDR3 spells CATSRDGGAHEQYF. The CDR3, as DNA: TGTGCCACCAGCAGAGATGGGGGGGCCCACGAGCAGTACTTC.

Note on this clone: The junction departs from the called germline gene at one end, perhaps through a read error. The V and J genes are TRBV7-3 and TRBJ2-1, with 8 bases aligning to TRBD2. The CDR3 spans 15 residues. Germline lookup yields CDR1 SGHTA and CDR2 FQGTGA. In DNA, the CDR3 is TGTGCCAACAGCTGGGCTGGCGGGAGGTACAATGAGCAGTTCTTC. Translating gives CANSWAGGRYNEQFF.

This clone was recorded at least ten times. V gene TRBV30 combines with J gene TRBJ1-6, with a tentative D call TRBD1 (5 bases). The CDR3 sequence is 13 residues long. CDR1 and CDR2 from the germline V gene are GTSNPN and SVGIG (reference sequence). The V end lost 4 bases, the J end lost 7 bases, and 11 bases lay between the germline ends. The CDR3 region is CAWTGNLNSPLHF. The CDR3 bases are TGTGCCTGGACAGGGAATCTAAATTCACCCCTCCACTTT.

Many counts were recorded for this clone. J is TRBJ2-5 and V is TRBV18; D might be TRBD1 (6 bases). This CDR3 is built from 15 residues. Between the trimmed V and J ends, which lost 6 bases and 5 bases, there was a span of 19 bases. Germline V gene data show CDR1 as KGHSH and CDR2 as LQKENI. The DNA of the CDR3 is TGTGCCAGCTCCCAGAGCAGGGGTCCCAAGGAGACCCAGTACTTC. This codes for CASSQSRGPKETQYF.

The sample holds many counts of this clone. V gene TRBV5-1 combines with J gene TRBJ1-1, with D possibly matching TRBD1 (6 bases). CDR1 is SGHRS, CDR2 YFSETQ, per germline. V lost 7 bases and J 3 bases, leaving 19 bases between the germline ends. This CDR3 is 15 amino acids long. CDR3 sequence reads: CASSRGGGMDTEAFF. CDR3 nucleotides: TGCGCCAGCTCCCGGGGTGGGGGCATGGACACTGAAGCTTTCTTT.

This clone was detected ten times or more. The V gene is TRBV20-1, the J gene TRBJ2-1; 8 bases match TRBD1. CDR3 length equals 14 residues. Germline-derived CDR1 and CDR2 are DFQATT and SNEGSKA (reference sequence). The trim removed 1 base at V and 7 bases at J, leaving 6 bases unmatched. The CDR3 DNA reads as TGCAGTGCTAGAGGGCAGGGGGCGCGTAATGAGCAGTTCTTC. Amino acids: CSARGQGARNEQFF.

The chain couples TRBV6-5 to TRBJ2-7, with D maybe TRBD1 (6 bases). The CDR3 consists of 13 residues. The germline V gene encodes CDR1 MNHEY and CDR2 SVGAGI. V lost 2 bases and J 4 bases, leaving 9 bases between the germline ends. CDR3 loop: CASSYGGWYEQYF. CDR3 in DNA: TGTGCCAGCAGTTACGGGGGCTGGTACGAGCAGTACTTC.

This clone was counted ten times or more. The chain employs TRBV11-3 and TRBJ2-1; TRBD2 matches 7 bases. Germline V gene sequence: CDR1 SGHNT, CDR2 YENEEA. The CDR3 runs 13 residues. The V and J ends lost 5 bases and 9 bases, in that order; junction bases with no gene match: 7. The CDR3 bases are TGTGCCAGCAGCCTCCGGGGGAGGGGTGAGCAGTTCTTC. Residues: CASSLRGRGEQFF.

This clone was seen a handful of times. The chain is built from TRBV19 and TRBJ2-3, with a possible D match to TRBD2 (6 bases). The ends were cut back, 5 bases at V and 0 bases at J, with 12 bases in the middle. Germline CDR1 and CDR2: LNHDA and SQIVND (reference sequence). The CDR3 is 15 residues long. This chain's CDR3 is CASSSIAASTDTQYF. The DNA of the CDR3 is TGTGCCAGTAGTTCTATAGCGGCAAGCACAGATACGCAGTATTTT.

This clone was seen at least ten times. The chain couples TRBV15 to TRBJ2-7; the D call may be TRBD1 or TRBD2 (6 bases each). The V gene lost 1 base and the J gene lost 6 bases, with 25 bases spanning the gap. Germline V gene data show CDR1 as LNHNV and CDR2 as YYDKDF (reference sequence). The CDR3 has 18 amino acids. CDR3 in amino acids: CATSRVSGGDIVLLEQYF. CDR3 nucleotides: TGTGCCACCAGCAGAGTTTCCGGCGGGGACATCGTTTTGCTCGAGCAGTACTTC.

By share, this clone counts as medium-sized. The chain recombines TRBV28 with TRBJ2-3; D not certain. The CDR3 runs 14 residues. Deletions cut 3 bases from V and 2 bases from J, with 9 bases between. The germline V gene encodes CDR1 MDHEN and CDR2 SYDVKM. The CDR3 protein is CASSFRDNTDTQYF. CDR3 DNA sequence: TGTGCCAGCAGTTTCAGAGATAACACAGATACGCAGTATTTT.

In its sample, this clone was seen many times. This sequence joins TRBV5-6 and TRBJ1-1, with a weak D call TRBD1 (6 bases). Trimming cost V 3 bases and J 5 bases, with 14 bases left between them. Germline V gene lookup returns CDR1 SGHDT and CDR2 YYEEEE. CDR3 length: 14 residues. The CDR3 reads CASSWGRRGTEAFF. The CDR3 DNA follows: TGTGCCAGCAGCTGGGGACGGAGGGGGACTGAAGCTTTCTTT.

This clone was seen repeatedly, ten times or more. The CDR3 region is CASSLQGPDIQYF. The CDR3 DNA sequence: TGTGCCAGCAGTTTGCAGGGGCCGGACATTCAGTACTTC. V gene TRBV28 combines with J gene TRBJ2-4, with D perhaps matching TRBD1 (6 bases). The CDR3 is made up of 13 amino acids. The V and J ends lost 3 bases and 8 bases respectively, with 11 bases between them. In germline, CDR1 is MDHEN, CDR2 SYDVKM.

J is TRBJ2-5 and V is TRBV25-1; 8 bases agree with TRBD2. CDR3 length: 16 amino acids. The germline gives CDR1 MGHDK, CDR2 SYGVNS. V was clipped by 5 bases and J by 5 bases; unmatched bases: 13. CDR3 residues: CASSNYPGRGLETQYF. The CDR3 coding sequence is TGTGCCAGCAGTAACTACCCCGGGAGGGGCTTGGAGACCCAGTACTTC. Variable domain in full (rest from reference TRBV25-1 and TRBJ2-5): EADIYQTPRYLVIGTGKKITLECSQTMGHDKMYWYQQDPGMELHLIHYSYGVNSTEKGDLSSESTVSRIRTEHFPLTLESARPSHTSQYLCASSNYPGRGLETQYFGPGTRLLVL.

In this sample, this clone turned up many times. The V and J genes are TRBV2 and TRBJ1-3; D perhaps matches TRBD1 (5 bases). Germline V gene lookup returns CDR1 SNHLY and CDR2 FYNNEI. V lost 3 bases and J lost 0, with 9 bases in between. CDR3 length equals 15 residues. This chain's CDR3 is CASSDATGSGNTIYF. The CDR3 region has the DNA TGTGCCAGCAGTGATGCCACAGGCTCTGGAAACACCATATATTTT.